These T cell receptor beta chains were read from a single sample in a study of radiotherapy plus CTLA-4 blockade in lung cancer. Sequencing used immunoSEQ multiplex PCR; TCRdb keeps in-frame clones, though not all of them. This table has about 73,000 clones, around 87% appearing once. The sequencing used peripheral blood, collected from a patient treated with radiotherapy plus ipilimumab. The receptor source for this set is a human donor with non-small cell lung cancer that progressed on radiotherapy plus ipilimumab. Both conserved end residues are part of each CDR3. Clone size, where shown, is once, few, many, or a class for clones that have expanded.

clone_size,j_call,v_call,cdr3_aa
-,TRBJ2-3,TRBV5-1,CASSLAGTDTQYF
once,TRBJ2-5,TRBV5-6,CASSSTSGSFQETQYF
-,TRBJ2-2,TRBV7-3,CASSGDRVAGELFF
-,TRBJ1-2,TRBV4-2,CASSQVISTQDNYGYTF
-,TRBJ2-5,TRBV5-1,CASSLGARGKGETQYF
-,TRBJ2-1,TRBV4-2,CASSQTGGLGYNEQFF
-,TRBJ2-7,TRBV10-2,CASLRGRARTSSYEQYF
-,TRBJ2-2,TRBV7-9,CASSLSGLGTGELFF
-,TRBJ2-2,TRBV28,CASSLVGASANTGELFF
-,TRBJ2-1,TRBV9,CASSVVGGGVPLDEQFF
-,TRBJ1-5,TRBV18,CASSTGGAGNQPQHF
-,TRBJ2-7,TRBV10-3,CAISEPRAGGSSYEQYF
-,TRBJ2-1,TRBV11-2,CASTGLEDNEQFF
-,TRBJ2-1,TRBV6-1,CASSGGFTSYNEQFF
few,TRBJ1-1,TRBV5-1,CASSGGTGSTEAFF